This T cell receptor (beta chain) was recovered during a study of cytomegalovirus exposure and HLA in healthy donors. The PCR contained 60 Vbeta and 13 Jbeta primers. Clones were sequenced by immunoSEQ multiplex PCR, and TCRdb holds only the in-frame ones, with some missing. Among about 200,000 clones listed, about four fifths were seen once. This clonotype was sampled from a woman under 30 in good health and CMV-seronegative. The specimen sequenced was PBMCs.

The DNA for the CDR3 is TGCGCCAGCAGCCAGCAAGGGGTGGCTAGCGGGATGGCAGATACGCAGTATTTT. This codes for CASSQQGVASGMADTQYF. The V call is TRBV4-3, the J call TRBJ2-3, with 9 bases fitting TRBD2. This CDR3 has 18 residues. J gave up 4 bases and V 3 bases, and 14 bases lay outside the gene matches. Per the germline V gene, CDR1 is LGHNA and CDR2 is YSLEER.